A single sample gave rise to the 2 T cell receptor beta chains below, sequenced in a study of tumor-infiltrating lymphocytes in oesophageal squamous cell carcinoma. Each CDR3 protein is one row after TCRdb ran MiXCR on the PCR reads. Of under 12,000 distinct CDR3 sequences detected, approximately 52% appear once; the ten largest clones hold around 20%. The sequencing sample was made of esophageal tumor tissue. These receptors all come from a female donor with esophageal squamous cell carcinoma.

This clonotype was counted only a few times. The chain links TRBV12-3 or TRBV12-4 to TRBJ2-4; either TRBD1 or TRBD2 may supply D (7 bases each). V was cut by 7 bases and J by 13 bases, with 17 bases left in between. The CDR3 spans 12 residues. The CDR3 protein is CASNWEGATQYF. The DNA of the CDR3 is TGTGCCAGCAACTGGGAGGGGGCAACCCAGTACTTC.

This clonotype was recorded at least ten times. The chain is built from TRBV5-1 and TRBJ2-5, with D possibly matching TRBD2 (6 bases). The CDR3 is made up of 14 amino acids. Deletions cut 4 bases from V and 11 bases from J, with 21 bases between. In germline, CDR1 is SGHRS, CDR2 YFSETQ. Here the CDR3 reads CASSKDRRGDEQYF. Written as DNA, the CDR3 is TGCGCCAGCAGCAAAGATAGGAGGGGCGATGAGCAGTACTTC.